This T cell receptor beta chain comes out of a study of blood T cell repertoires in COVID-19. Study at large: In each case, the material was cDNA or gDNA derived from T cells, B-cell-depleted T cells, or PBMCs.

Source study methods: Reference gene primer amplification in the assay estimated nucleated cell counts. Using immunoSEQ multiplex PCR, the repertoire was profiled, and TCRdb retains in-frame clones only, with some absent. V, J and clone size are those of that table, while D and trimming were read from the DNA. Of some 250,000 clones in the sample, about four fifths were seen once. The TCR was taken from a man aged 45-60 years with active or convalescent COVID-19. The sequencing sample was made of peripheral blood.

The CDR3 DNA follows: TGTGCCATCAGTGAGTCAGCCAGGGCCTACGAGCAGTACTTC. Encoded protein: CAISESARAYEQYF. J is TRBJ2-7 and V is TRBV10-3; TRBD1 is a possible D gene (5 bases). Trimming pared 0 bases from V and 2 bases from J, leaving 8 bases between. From germline, CDR1 is ENHRY and CDR2 SYGVKD. This CDR3 region has 14 residues.